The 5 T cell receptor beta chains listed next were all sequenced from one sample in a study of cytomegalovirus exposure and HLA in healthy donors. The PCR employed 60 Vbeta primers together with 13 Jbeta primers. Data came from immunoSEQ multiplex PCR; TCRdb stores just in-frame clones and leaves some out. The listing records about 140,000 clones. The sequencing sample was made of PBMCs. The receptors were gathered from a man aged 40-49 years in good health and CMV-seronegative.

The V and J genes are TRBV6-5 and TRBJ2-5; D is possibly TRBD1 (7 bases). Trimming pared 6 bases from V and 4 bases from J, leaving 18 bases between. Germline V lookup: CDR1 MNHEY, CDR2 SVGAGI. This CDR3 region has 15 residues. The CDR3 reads CASRGGQPERETQYF. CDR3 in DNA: TGTGCCAGCAGGGGGGGACAGCCTGAGAGAGAGACCCAGTACTTC.

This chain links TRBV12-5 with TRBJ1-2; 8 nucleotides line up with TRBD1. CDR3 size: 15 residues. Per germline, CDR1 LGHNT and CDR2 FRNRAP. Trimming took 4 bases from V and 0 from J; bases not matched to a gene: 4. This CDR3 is CASGSEQGANYGYTF. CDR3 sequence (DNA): TGTGCTAGTGGTTCCGAACAGGGGGCTAACTATGGCTACACCTTC. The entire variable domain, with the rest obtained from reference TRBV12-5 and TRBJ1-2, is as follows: DARVTQTPRHKVTEMGQEVTMRCQPILGHNTVFWYRQTMMQGLELLAYFRNRAPLDDSGMPKDRFSAEMPDATLATLKIQPSEPRDSAVYFCASGSEQGANYGYTFGSGTRLTVV.

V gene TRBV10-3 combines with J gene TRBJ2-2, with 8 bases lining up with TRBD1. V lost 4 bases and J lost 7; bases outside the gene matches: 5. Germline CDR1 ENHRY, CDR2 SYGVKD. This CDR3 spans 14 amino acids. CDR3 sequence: CAISVLQGDGELFF. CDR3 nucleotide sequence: TGTGCCATCAGTGTTCTACAGGGGGACGGGGAGCTGTTTTTT.

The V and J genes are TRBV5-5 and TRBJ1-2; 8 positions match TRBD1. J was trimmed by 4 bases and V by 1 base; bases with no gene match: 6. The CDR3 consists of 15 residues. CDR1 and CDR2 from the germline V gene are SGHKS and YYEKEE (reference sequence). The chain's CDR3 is CASSLRQGLSYGYTF. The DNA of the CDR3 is TGTGCCAGCAGCTTGAGACAGGGGCTTAGCTATGGCTACACCTTC. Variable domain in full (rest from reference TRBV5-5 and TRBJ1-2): DAGVTQSPTHLIKTRGQQVTLRCSPISGHKSVSWYQQVLGQGPQFIFQYYEKEERGRGNFPDRFSARQFPNYSSELNVNALLLGDSALYLCASSLRQGLSYGYTFGSGTRLTVV.

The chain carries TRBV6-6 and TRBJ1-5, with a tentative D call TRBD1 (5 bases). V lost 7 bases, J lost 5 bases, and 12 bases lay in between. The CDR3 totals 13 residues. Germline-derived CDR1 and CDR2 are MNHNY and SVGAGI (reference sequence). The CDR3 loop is CASTPGGYQPQHF. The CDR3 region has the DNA TGTGCCAGCACCCCGGGGGGGTATCAGCCCCAGCATTTT.